The T cell receptor (beta chain) under discussion was sequenced for a study of blood T cell repertoires in COVID-19. Assay: immunoSEQ multiplex PCR; the TCRdb copy retains only in-frame clones and omits some. Seen here are 89,000 or so clones, approximately 85% observed once, and the top ten hold 8%. Trimming left V 2 bases short and J 0 bases short, with 10 bases between. Germline V CDR1 and CDR2: MNHEY, SVGEGT. This CDR3 has 15 amino acids. This chain joins TRBV6-2 or TRBV6-3 and TRBJ1-1; TRBD1 is a possible D gene (5 bases). The clonotype originates from a man aged 50-59 years with active COVID-19. The sequencing sample was made of peripheral blood. This chain's CDR3 is CASSYRQLMNTEAFF. In DNA form, the CDR3 reads TGTGCCAGCAGTTACCGACAGCTCATGAACACTGAAGCTTTCTTT.